This record looks at one T cell receptor beta chain sequence and its context. The data belong to a study of blood T cell repertoires in COVID-19. Study-wide context: Sources were T cells, B-cell-depleted T cells, or PBMCs; the material itself was cDNA or gDNA.

As processed by the authors: Reference gene primer amplification gave nucleated cell count estimates. Using immunoSEQ multiplex PCR, the repertoire was profiled, and TCRdb retains in-frame clones only, with some absent. The V and J calls and clone size come from that table; D and trimming were worked out from the DNA. This table has approximately 150,000 clones, 80% to 90% appearing once. The trim removed 4 bases at V and 3 bases at J, leaving 4 bases unmatched. Germline CDR1 is KGHSH and CDR2 is LQKENI. This CDR3 is 15 amino acids long. What was sequenced was peripheral blood. The chain carries TRBV18 and TRBJ1-2, with TRBD1 identical over 11 bases. The TCR was taken from a human donor in a cohort sampled during active COVID-19. CDR3 protein: CASSQPGQGDYGYTF. As DNA, the CDR3 is TGTGCCAGCTCACAGCCGGGACAGGGGGACTATGGCTACACCTTC.